A single T cell receptor (beta chain) is shown here with its context. The CDR3 runs to 12 residues. The germline V gene encodes CDR1 SGHAT and CDR2 FQDESV (reference sequence). V lost 3 bases, J lost 5 bases, and 7 bases lay in between. This specimen belongs to a study of blood T cell repertoires in COVID-19. Here immunoSEQ multiplex PCR was the method, and the copy in TCRdb shows in-frame clones only, minus some. The sample includes around 150,000 clones, around 73% seen only once; the top ten take approximately 11%. This TCR derives from a man in his 60s who had recovered from COVID-19. Sequenced input: peripheral blood. The J gene is TRBJ1-2, the V gene TRBV11-1; a weak D match, TRBD1 (6 bases). The CDR3 DNA follows: TGTGCCAGCAGCTTGCAGGGGTATGGCTACACCTTC. It codes for CASSLQGYGYTF.